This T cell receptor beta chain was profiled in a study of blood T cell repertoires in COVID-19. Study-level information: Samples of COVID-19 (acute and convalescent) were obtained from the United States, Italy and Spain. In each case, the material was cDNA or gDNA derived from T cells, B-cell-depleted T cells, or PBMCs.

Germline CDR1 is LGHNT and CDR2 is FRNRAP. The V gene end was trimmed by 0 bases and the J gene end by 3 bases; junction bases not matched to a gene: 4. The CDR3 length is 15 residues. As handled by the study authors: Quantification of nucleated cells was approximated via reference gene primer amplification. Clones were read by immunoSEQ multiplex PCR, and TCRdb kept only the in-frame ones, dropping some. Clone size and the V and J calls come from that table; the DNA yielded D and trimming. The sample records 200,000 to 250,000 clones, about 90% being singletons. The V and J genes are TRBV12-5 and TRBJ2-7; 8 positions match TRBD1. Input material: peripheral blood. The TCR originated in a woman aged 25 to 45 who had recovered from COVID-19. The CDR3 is CASGLVLGQGYEQYF. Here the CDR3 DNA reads TGTGCTAGTGGTTTGGTACTAGGACAGGGCTACGAGCAGTACTTC.